Listed here are 31 T cell receptor beta chains from one sample, sequenced in a study of early T cells in non-severe SARS-CoV-2 infection. A single record per CDR3 protein comes from TCRdb applying MiXCR to the 5' RACE reads. The sample carries tens of thousands of distinct CDR3 sequences, about 13% recorded once. Sequencing used whole blood. These TCRs come from an adult who was a healthcare worker with PCR-confirmed SARS-CoV-2 infection or an uninfected control (not recorded which).

The chain joins TRBV19 to TRBJ2-1, with TRBD2 identical over 11 bases. V trimming: 8 bases; J trimming: 9 bases; junction bases outside the gene matches: 9. The CDR3 is 14 amino acids. Germline V lookup: CDR1 LNHDA, CDR2 SQIVND (reference sequence). The CDR3 nucleotides read TGTGCCAGTGATTTAGCGGGGGGGCGCGGTGAGCAGTTCTTC. This codes for CASDLAGGRGEQFF.

This clonotype came up a few times. J is TRBJ2-2 and V is TRBV9; no clear D. The germline V and J ends were trimmed by 1 base and 0 bases, with 4 bases remaining between them. Per the germline V gene, CDR1 is SGDLS and CDR2 is YYNGEE. CDR3 length: 14 residues. DNA of the CDR3: TGTGCCAGCAGCGTACTAGCGAACACCGGGGAGCTGTTTTTT. Its protein product is CASSVLANTGELFF. Full variable domain (rest looked up from reference TRBV9 and TRBJ2-2): DSGVTQTPKHLITATGQRVTLRCSPRSGDLSVYWYQQSLDQGLQFLIQYYNGEERAKGNILERFSAQQFPDLHSELNLSSLELGDSALYFCASSVLANTGELFFGEGSRLTVL.

This clonotype occurred many times. The chain has TRBV7-6 and TRBJ1-5; unclear D gene. There are 17 residues in the CDR3. V lost 4 bases to trimming and J lost 2 bases, with 18 bases between them. Germline V gene lookup returns CDR1 SGHVS and CDR2 FNYEAQ. The CDR3 loop is CASSSLGSPKGNQPQHF. For the CDR3, the DNA is TGTGCCAGCAGCTCGCTGGGGTCACCGAAGGGCAATCAGCCCCAGCATTTT.

This clonotype was counted between two and nine times. The J gene is TRBJ2-3, the V gene TRBV7-8, with 9 bases aligning to TRBD1. The V gene's germline CDR1 is SGHVS and CDR2 FQNEAQ. CDR3 length equals 17 residues. The junction had 8 bases not matched to a gene; V was cut back by 1 base and J by 3 bases. CDR3 loop: CASSLVLSGQGTDTQYF. The DNA for the CDR3 is TGTGCCAGCAGCTTAGTTCTTTCAGGACAGGGGACAGATACGCAGTATTTT.

This clonotype is medium-sized in the sample. CDR3 protein: CASSLREGYEQYF. The CDR3 DNA is TGTGCCAGCAGTTTACGTGAGGGGTACGAGCAGTACTTC. V gene TRBV6-5 combines with J gene TRBJ2-7; D possibly matches TRBD1 or TRBD2 (5 bases each). CDR3 size: 13 residues. Germline-derived CDR1 and CDR2 are MNHEY and SVGAGI. V was shortened by 4 bases and J by 4 bases, with 11 bases between the two germline ends.

This clonotype turned up a few times. V usage is TRBV5-1 and J usage is TRBJ2-1; D is possibly TRBD1 (6 bases). V was shortened by 0 bases and J by 6 bases, with 16 bases between the two germline ends. Germline V gene sequence: CDR1 SGHRS, CDR2 YFSETQ. The length of the CDR3 is 16 residues. The CDR3 DNA sequence: TGCGCCAGCAGCTTGGTCAGGCAGGGGAAGGGCAATGAGCAGTTCTTC. This encodes CASSLVRQGKGNEQFF.

The chain has TRBV28 and TRBJ1-6; unclear D gene. Trimming shortened V by 9 bases and J by 9 bases, and 12 bases separated the two germline ends. Per the germline V gene, CDR1 is MDHEN and CDR2 is SYDVKM. The CDR3 has 12 residues. CDR3 nucleotide sequence: TGTGCCAGTAGCCCGCCGGGTTCACCCCTCCACTTT. It is translated as CASSPPGSPLHF.

Of note for this clonotype: A much larger clone differs from this one at a single base, so this may be a read error. CDR3 loop: CAGSLTGGQETQYF. The DNA for the CDR3 is TGTGCCGGCAGCTTAACTGGGGGTCAAGAGACCCAGTACTTC. J is TRBJ2-5 and V is TRBV7-3; D could derive from TRBD1 or TRBD2 (5 bases each). The CDR3 extends over 14 amino acids. The germline V gene has CDR1 SGHTA and CDR2 FQGTGA.

This clonotype was observed many times. The chain has TRBV6-6 and TRBJ1-1, with 8 bases that match TRBD1. The CDR3 is made up of 15 amino acids. With 6 bases clipped from V and 2 bases from J, the junction kept 8 bases outside the gene matches. Germline CDR1 MNHNY, CDR2 SVGAGI (reference sequence). CDR3 protein: CASRSPGQANTEAFF. The CDR3 region has the DNA TGTGCCAGCAGAAGCCCGGGACAGGCCAACACTGAAGCTTTCTTT.

The chain recombines TRBV2 with TRBJ2-1, with D perhaps TRBD2 (5 bases). Germline V gene data show CDR1 as SNHLY and CDR2 as FYNNEI. CDR3 length: 12 residues. The CDR3 DNA reads as TGTGCGAACCCGGGATCCTACAATGAGCAGTTCTTC. Encoded protein: CANPGSYNEQFF. The complete variable domain, with remaining parts taken from reference TRBV2 and TRBJ2-1, reads EPEVTQTPSHQVTQMGQEVILRCVPISNHLYFYWYRQILGQKVEFLVSFYNNEISEKSEIFDDQFSVERPDGSNFTLKIRSTKLEDSAMYFCANPGSYNEQFFGPGTRLTVL.

This clonotype appeared many times. The V and J genes are TRBV7-6 and TRBJ2-1; possible D gene TRBD1, 5 bases. V gave up 4 bases and J gave up 4 bases, with 11 bases separating them. The CDR3 runs 14 residues. Germline V gene lookup returns CDR1 SGHVS and CDR2 FNYEAQ. CDR3 loop: CASSSHQGYNEQFF. In DNA, the CDR3 is TGTGCCAGCAGCTCCCACCAGGGATACAATGAGCAGTTCTTC.

This clonotype was picked up many times. The chain uses TRBV4-1 and TRBJ2-1; D may be TRBD1 or TRBD2 (5 bases each). The V gene lost 3 bases and the J gene lost 1 base, with 13 bases spanning the gap. This CDR3 comprises 16 residues. Germline lookup yields CDR1 MGHRA and CDR2 YSYEKL. In DNA, the CDR3 is TGCGCCAGCAGCCACCAGAGGGGTCCTTCCTACAATGAGCAGTTCTTC. This sequence encodes CASSHQRGPSYNEQFF.

This chain joins TRBV4-2 and TRBJ2-3; 7 nucleotides align to TRBD2. Germline CDR1 reads LGHNA; CDR2 reads YNFKEQ. V lost 4 bases to trimming and J lost 3 bases; unmatched junction nucleotides: 7. CDR3 length: 15 residues. CDR3 sequence (DNA): TGTGCCAGCAGCCGGTCTAGCGGATCAACAGATACGCAGTATTTT. As protein: CASSRSSGSTDTQYF.

The table lists this clonotype with a few counts. The chain employs TRBV4-1 and TRBJ2-7, with D unclear. CDR3 length equals 12 residues. Per germline, CDR1 MGHRA and CDR2 YSYEKL. V was cut by 0 bases and J by 4 bases, with 4 bases left in between. The CDR3 loop reads CASSQEPYEQYF. In DNA, the CDR3 is TGCGCCAGCAGCCAAGAGCCATACGAGCAGTACTTC.

The chain uses TRBV11-2 and TRBJ2-1; a possible D gene is TRBD1 (6 bases). V was pared by 3 bases and J by 0 bases, with 18 bases between. Germline V gene lookup returns CDR1 SGHAT and CDR2 FQNNGV. This CDR3 contains 18 residues. The CDR3, as DNA: TGTGCCAGCAGCTTCGCCAGGGGACATTCAAGCTCCTACAATGAGCAGTTCTTC. Its protein is CASSFARGHSSSYNEQFF.

This chain links TRBV7-2 with TRBJ1-2; tentatively, D is TRBD1 (6 bases). Germline V gene data show CDR1 as SGHTA and CDR2 as FQGNSA. The germline V and J ends were trimmed by 2 bases and 7 bases, with 17 bases remaining between them. The CDR3 extends over 15 amino acids. The CDR3 region is CASSLLHGGPSGYTF. The CDR3 DNA follows: TGTGCCAGCAGCTTACTCCATGGGGGCCCTAGTGGCTACACCTTC.

In this sample, this clonotype turned up a few times. This chain links TRBV9 with TRBJ2-1; D is tentatively TRBD1 or TRBD2 (6 bases each). The CDR3 has 15 residues. Trimming stripped 1 base from V and 3 bases from J, with 11 bases between. Germline-derived CDR1 and CDR2 are SGDLS and YYNGEE. CDR3 sequence (DNA): TGTGCCAGCAGCGTACTGGGGGGCAGCTACAATGAGCAGTTCTTC. This gives the protein CASSVLGGSYNEQFF.

This clonotype was found a few times. V and J are TRBV6-2 or TRBV6-3 and TRBJ1-5, with D perhaps TRBD1 (6 bases). This CDR3 spans 14 amino acids. The V gene lost 2 bases and the J gene lost 6 bases, with 11 bases spanning the gap. Germline V gene data show CDR1 as MNHEY and CDR2 as SVGEGT. The CDR3 spells CASSYAGAGQPQHF. CDR3 sequence (DNA): TGTGCCAGCAGTTACGCAGGGGCGGGTCAGCCCCAGCATTTT.

This clonotype was counted many times. This sequence joins TRBV25-1 and TRBJ1-2, with D possibly TRBD1 on 5 matching bases. The CDR3 covers 13 residues. The germline gives CDR1 MGHDK, CDR2 SYGVNS. Trimming took off 3 bases at V and 4 bases at J, with 9 bases between the two ends. CDR3 in amino acids: CASSEGGTYGYTF. For the CDR3, the DNA is TGTGCCAGCAGTGAGGGGGGGACCTATGGCTACACCTTC.

This clonotype has a handful of counts. The chain combines TRBV27 with TRBJ1-5, with 7 bases that match TRBD1. The CDR3 loop spans 15 amino acids. V was pared by 5 bases and J by 6 bases, with 10 bases of the junction left unmatched. Germline CDR1 is MNHEY and CDR2 is SMNVEV (reference sequence). The CDR3 region is CASSQSYRGGQPQHF. The CDR3 DNA sequence: TGTGCCAGCAGTCAGTCCTACAGGGGAGGTCAGCCCCAGCATTTT.

This clonotype was detected many times. This chain's CDR3 is CASSPLAGGADTQYF. In nucleotides, the CDR3 is TGTGCCAGCAGTCCACTAGCGGGGGGCGCAGATACGCAGTATTTT. The chain links TRBV2 to TRBJ2-3; 12 positions match TRBD2. The CDR3 runs 15 residues. V lost 5 bases and J lost 4; bases outside the gene matches: 4. The V gene's germline CDR1 is SNHLY and CDR2 FYNNEI.

This clonotype was counted many times. The chain couples TRBV6-5 to TRBJ1-2, with D hard to call. This CDR3 is 15 amino acids long. Trimming took off 6 bases at V and 3 bases at J, with 17 bases between the two ends. CDR1 is MNHEY, CDR2 SVGAGI, per germline. The CDR3 bases are TGTGCCAGCAGAAATCAACCCGACGGCTACTATGGCTACACCTTC. The encoded protein is CASRNQPDGYYGYTF.

In this sample, this clonotype turned up many times. This chain connects TRBV12-3 or TRBV12-4 to TRBJ1-3; D remains ambiguous. With 4 bases removed from V and 4 bases from J, the gap between germline ends came to 8 bases. The CDR3 runs 13 residues. The CDR3 region is CASSSNGGNTIYF. The DNA for the CDR3 is TGTGCCAGCAGTTCCAATGGGGGAAACACCATATATTTT.

This clonotype was detected ten times or more. The gene calls are TRBV6-2 or TRBV6-3 and TRBJ2-4, with 9 bases identical to TRBD2. Unmatched junction bases numbered 10, after V lost 2 bases and J lost 2 bases. Germline V gene sequence: CDR1 MNHEY, CDR2 SVGEGT. The length of the CDR3 is 18 residues. This CDR3 is CASSYLSRLAVSKNIQYF. CDR3 bases: TGTGCCAGCAGTTACCTTTCTCGACTAGCGGTGTCCAAAAACATTCAGTACTTC.

Only a few counts were recorded for this clonotype. This chain uses TRBV29-1 with TRBJ1-1; 8 bases are shared with TRBD1. After removal of 5 bases from V and 1 base from J, the junction contained 3 bases not matched to a gene. Germline V CDR1 and CDR2: SQVTM, ANQGSEA. The CDR3 totals 13 residues. The CDR3 spells CSVRDRRNTEAFF. The CDR3, as DNA: TGCAGCGTTCGGGACAGGCGGAACACTGAAGCTTTCTTT. The complete variable domain, with remaining parts taken from reference TRBV29-1 and TRBJ1-1, reads SAVISQKPSRDICQRGTSLTIQCQVDSQVTMMFWYRQQPGQSLTLIATANQGSEATYESGFVIDKFPISRPNLTFSTLTVSNMSPEDSSIYLCSVRDRRNTEAFFGQGTRLTVV.

There are many counts of this clonotype. The V gene is TRBV3-1, the J gene TRBJ1-1; D remains unclear. CDR1 LGHDT and CDR2 YNNKEL come from the germline V gene (reference sequence). Deletions cut 4 bases from V and 1 base from J, with 7 bases between. The CDR3 covers 13 residues. In DNA form, the CDR3 reads TGTGCCAGCAGCCTCGGATCGAACACTGAAGCTTTCTTT. Its translation: CASSLGSNTEAFF. The entire variable domain, with the rest obtained from reference TRBV3-1 and TRBJ1-1, is as follows: DTAVSQTPKYLVTQMGNDKSIKCEQNLGHDTMYWYKQDSKKFLKIMFSYNNKELIINETVPNRFSPKSPDKAHLNLHINSLELGDSAVYFCASSLGSNTEAFFGQGTRLTVV.

This clonotype has a count of ten or more. CDR3 loop: CASSSGQGRQETQYF. The CDR3 DNA follows: TGTGCCAGCAGCTCCGGACAGGGCCGCCAAGAGACCCAGTACTTC. The V gene is TRBV11-1, the J gene TRBJ2-5; 8 nucleotides match TRBD1. Trimming cost V 4 bases and J 1 base; bases outside gene matches: 5. The CDR3 is made up of 15 amino acids. Germline CDR1 and CDR2: SGHAT and FQDESV (reference sequence).

This clonotype was seen a few times. The V and J genes are TRBV5-8 and TRBJ1-5, with D possibly being TRBD1 (6 bases). Germline-derived CDR1 and CDR2 are SGHTS and YDEGEE. The CDR3 is 14 amino acids. V shed 4 bases and J shed 5 bases, with 13 bases lying between them. CDR3 amino acids: CASSPISGDQPQHF. In nucleotides, the CDR3 is TGTGCCAGCAGCCCAATCTCAGGGGATCAGCCCCAGCATTTT.

The chain couples TRBV4-1 to TRBJ1-1; D is uncertain. Germline loops: CDR1 MGHRA, CDR2 YSYEKL. CDR3 length equals 16 residues. Trimming pared 3 bases from V and 2 bases from J, leaving 16 bases between. Here the CDR3 reads CASSHPLEGSNTEAFF. CDR3 nucleotide sequence: TGCGCCAGCAGCCACCCTCTTGAGGGTTCAAACACTGAAGCTTTCTTT.

This clonotype was detected ten times or more. V is TRBV20-1 and J is TRBJ1-1; 9 bases match TRBD1. CDR3 length: 13 amino acids. V dropped 5 bases and J dropped 4; count of bases not matched to a gene: 5. Germline V lookup: CDR1 DFQATT, CDR2 SNEGSKA (reference sequence). In DNA, the CDR3 is TGCAGTGCTTGGGACAGGGTGAGCACTGAAGCTTTCTTT. It yields the protein CSAWDRVSTEAFF.

The rearrangement links TRBV7-8 to TRBJ1-4; 7 nucleotides agree with TRBD1. In germline, CDR1 is SGHVS, CDR2 FQNEAQ. This CDR3 comprises 17 residues. V was clipped by 5 bases and J by 6 bases; unmatched bases: 15. The CDR3 loop is CASSLNTGEASDEKLFF. DNA for the CDR3: TGTGCCAGCAGCCTAAATACAGGGGAAGCTAGTGATGAAAAACTGTTTTTT. The variable domain in full, completed from reference TRBV7-8 and TRBJ1-4, reads GAGVSQSPRYKVAKRGQDVALRCDPISGHVSLFWYQQALGQGPEFLTYFQNEAQLDKSGLPSDRFFAERPEGSVSTLKIQRTQQEDSAVYLCASSLNTGEASDEKLFFGSGTQLSVL.